A selection of T cell receptor beta chains follows, all from one sample in a study of post-analysis software for immune sequencing data. One entry per CDR3 protein, called by TCRdb with MiXCR from the PCR reads. Of 600,000 to 700,000 distinct CDR3 sequences listed, over 45% are singletons. The specimen sequenced was blood. Receptors were obtained from a girl aged 2 to 10 with multiple sclerosis. CDR3s include the opening cysteine and the closing phenylalanine or tryptophan. A D gene is named only where the DNA matches it firmly. Not all rows give a size; the values are once, few, many and, for expanded clones, a class.

TRBV20-1	TRBJ2-1	.	.	CSAHWGSVETQFF	TGCAGTGCCCACTGGGGGTCTGTGGAGACCCAGTTCTTC
TRBV29-1	TRBJ2-1	few	.	CSVVGGAPEYNEQFF	TGCAGCGTTGTTGGGGGGGCACCGGAGTACAATGAGCAGTTCTTC
TRBV7-2	TRBJ2-1	few	TRBD2	CASRMGPSGGNEQFF	TGTGCCAGCAGAATGGGCCCTAGCGGTGGCAATGAGCAGTTCTTC
TRBV5-1	TRBJ2-7	once	TRBD1	CASSFLSGQGLDEQYF	TGCGCCAGCAGCTTTTTATCTGGACAGGGTCTCGACGAGCAGTACTTC
TRBV29-1	TRBJ2-7	.	.	CSAHGGGLSYEQYF	TGCAGCGCTCATGGTGGGGGGCTATCCTACGAGCAGTACTTC
TRBV5-1	TRBJ2-3	.	.	CASRPDRDTQYF	TGCGCCAGCAGGCCAGACCGGGATACGCAGTATTTT
TRBV5-1	TRBJ2-2	.	TRBD1	CASSSTGQGLNTGELFF	TGCGCCAGCAGCTCTACAGGACAGGGGTTGAACACCGGGGAGCTGTTTTTT
TRBV12-3/TRBV12-4	TRBJ2-3	.	TRBD2	CASRQQFLGLAGPRGTDTQYF	TGTGCCAGCCGACAGCAGTTTTTGGGCCTAGCGGGGCCTCGGGGCACAGATACGCAGTATTTT
TRBV20-1	TRBJ2-5	.	.	CSARQAALRETQYF	TGCAGTGCTAGGCAAGCGGCCCTCCGGGAGACCCAGTACTTC
TRBV12-3/TRBV12-4	TRBJ1-2	few	.	CASSPDIGGYTF	TGTGCCAGCAGTCCCGACATTGGCGGCTACACCTTC
TRBV24-1	TRBJ2-1	.	TRBD2	CATSDSGTSGLSYNEQFF	TGTGCCACCAGTGACTCCGGGACTAGCGGCCTCTCCTACAATGAGCAGTTCTTC
TRBV12-3/TRBV12-4	TRBJ2-5	.	TRBD1	CASSPGQGGQTQYF	TGTGCCAGCAGCCCCGGACAGGGTGGGCAGACCCAGTACTTC
TRBV5-1	TRBJ1-2	.	.	CASSLPSGGNYGYTF	TGCGCCAGCAGCTTGCCGTCGGGCGGAAACTATGGCTACACCTTC
TRBV5-6	TRBJ2-4	.	TRBD1	CASSGNRGLVKNIQYF	TGTGCCAGCAGCGGGAACAGGGGGCTCGTCAAAAACATTCAGTACTTC
TRBV29-1	TRBJ2-1	.	.	CSVWLGGSYNEQFF	TGCAGCGTTTGGTTGGGGGGCTCCTACAATGAGCAGTTCTTC
TRBV20-1	TRBJ1-2	.	.	CSAGGTYGYTF	TGCAGTGCTGGGGGGACCTATGGCTACACCTTC
TRBV6-2/TRBV6-3	TRBJ2-1	.	TRBD2	CASSTRRASGSYEQFF	TGTGCCAGCAGCACGAGGAGGGCTAGCGGGAGCTATGAGCAGTTCTTC
TRBV28	TRBJ1-2	.	.	CASMDGPYGYTF	TGTGCCAGCATGGACGGCCCCTATGGCTACACCTTC
TRBV6-2/TRBV6-3	TRBJ1-6	.	TRBD1	CASSYRQGGDSPLHF	TGTGCCAGCAGTTACCGACAGGGTGGAGATTCACCCCTCCACTTT
TRBV4-1	TRBJ1-6	few	.	CASSQENLGTRAGNSPLHF	TGCGCCAGCAGCCAAGAAAATCTAGGGACTCGGGCAGGGAATTCACCCCTCCACTTT
TRBV24-1	TRBJ1-2	few	.	CATSDQQVDGYTF	TGTGCCACCAGTGATCAACAGGTCGATGGCTACACCTTC
TRBV5-6	TRBJ2-5	.	TRBD2	CASSLSAGVPYSVYVEQYF	TGTGCCAGCAGCTTATCAGCGGGGGTACCGTATTCCGTCTACGTGGAGCAGTACTTC
TRBV7-6	TRBJ2-3	.	TRBD2	CASSQLSGGPDTQYF	TGTGCCAGCAGCCAACTTAGCGGGGGGCCAGATACGCAGTATTTT
TRBV14	TRBJ2-2	once	.	CASSQVPAGELFF	TGTGCCAGCAGCCAAGTACCGGCCGGGGAGCTGTTTTTT
TRBV6-2/TRBV6-3	TRBJ2-5	.	TRBD1	CASSRGPGQGARFRDETQYF	TGTGCCAGCAGTCGAGGACCGGGACAGGGGGCTCGTTTCCGGGACGAGACCCAGTACTTC
TRBV20-1	TRBJ2-3	.	.	CSAPSAADTQYF	TGCAGTGCTCCCTCCGCGGCAGATACGCAGTATTTT
TRBV7-2	TRBJ2-5	.	.	CASSPRSHPEETQYF	TGTGCCAGCAGCCCCCGCTCCCATCCCGAAGAGACCCAGTACTTC
TRBV20-1	TRBJ1-1	.	.	CSASKSDTEAFF	TGCAGTGCTAGTAAGAGTGACACTGAAGCTTTCTTT
TRBV10-3	TRBJ2-7	.	TRBD2	CASKTGLAGGPGGEQYF	TGTGCCAGCAAAACTGGACTAGCGGGAGGGCCTGGGGGCGAGCAGTACTTC
TRBV3-1	TRBJ2-3	.	.	CASSQDFARTDTQYF	TGTGCCAGCAGCCAAGATTTCGCCCGCACAGATACGCAGTATTTT
TRBV9	TRBJ2-3	.	.	CASSENSGNPTDTQYF	TGTGCCAGCAGCGAAAATAGTGGGAATCCCACAGATACGCAGTATTTT
TRBV12-3/TRBV12-4	TRBJ2-3	few	.	CASSLVGSGTDTQYF	.
TRBV7-9	TRBJ2-7	.	.	CASSFQIEQYF	TGTGCCAGCAGCTTTCAGATCGAGCAGTACTTC
TRBV6-1	TRBJ2-5	.	TRBD1	CASSERGTVPKETQYF	TGTGCCAGCAGTGAAAGGGGGACAGTCCCGAAAGAGACCCAGTACTTC
TRBV27	TRBJ2-1	.	.	CASSLVSPTLSYNEQFF	TGTGCCAGCAGTCTGGTGAGCCCAACGCTCTCCTACAATGAGCAGTTCTTC
TRBV30	TRBJ2-5	.	.	CAWSRDSIQETQYF	TGTGCCTGGAGTCGGGACTCGATTCAGGAGACCCAGTACTTC
TRBV6-1	TRBJ2-7	.	.	CASSELRGSYEQYF	TGTGCCAGCAGTGAGCTTCGGGGCAGCTACGAGCAGTACTTC
TRBV2	TRBJ1-6	.	.	CASSQRGPPNSPLHF	TGTGCCAGCAGTCAGAGAGGGCCCCCCAATTCACCCCTCCACTTT
TRBV4-3	TRBJ2-3	.	TRBD2	CASSQMASGGITDTQYF	TGCGCCAGCAGCCAAATGGCTAGCGGGGGGATAACAGATACGCAGTATTTT
TRBV12-3/TRBV12-4	TRBJ1-1	.	.	CASSLGLSDTEAFF	TGTGCCAGCAGTTTAGGTCTCTCGGACACTGAAGCTTTCTTT
TRBV29-1	TRBJ2-1	.	.	CSFKRLICEQFF	TGCAGCTTTAAGAGGCTAATCTGTGAGCAGTTCTTC
TRBV19	TRBJ1-5	.	.	CASSLPGSQPQHF	TGTGCCAGTAGTCTCCCAGGAAGCCAGCCCCAGCATTTT
TRBV2	TRBJ1-1	.	.	CASSPVALGTEAFF	TGTGCCAGCAGTCCAGTTGCTTTGGGCACTGAAGCTTTCTTT
TRBV7-9	TRBJ1-1	.	TRBD1	CASTPNLGGYRGPEAFF	TGTGCCAGCACCCCTAATTTGGGGGGATACAGGGGCCCTGAAGCTTTCTTT
TRBV29-1	TRBJ2-1	few	.	CSVVPRFGNEQFF	TGCAGCGTTGTCCCCCGCTTCGGCAATGAGCAGTTCTTC
TRBV6-1	TRBJ2-1	.	TRBD2	CASSRLAEIRPSYNEQFF	TGTGCCAGCAGTCGACTAGCGGAGATCCGCCCTTCCTACAATGAGCAGTTCTTC
TRBV20-1	TRBJ2-3	.	TRBD2	CSASLAGGPTDTQCF	TGCAGTGCTAGTTTAGCGGGGGGGCCTACAGATACGCAGTGTTTT